These 29 T cell receptor beta chains were sequenced from one sample in a study of molecular identifiers for immune sequencing clone quantification. TCRdb called the PCR reads again in MiXCR, with one record for every CDR3 protein. In the table there are 40,000 to 50,000 distinct CDR3 sequences, 15% to 20% of which are singletons. The sequencing sample was made of naive CD8+ T cells from blood, with Jurkat cell RNA spiked in. Subset denoted: FACS-sorted CD8+CD4-CCR7+CD45RA+ naive T cells. The receptors here all came from a human donor in good health. Some libraries in this study had Jurkat cell RNA spiked in.

As to this clonotype: Being one base from a much bigger clone, this may be a read error. The chain combines TRBV2 with TRBJ2-7; tentatively, D is TRBD1 (6 bases). The CDR3 sequence is 13 residues long. Germline V gives CDR1 SNHLY, CDR2 FYNNEI. CDR3 in DNA: TGTGTCATCAGTACAGGGAATAACTACGAGCAGTACTTC. Encoded protein: CVISTGNNYEQYF.

A note on this clonotype: Likely a read error: the CDR3 ends without its conserved phenylalanine or tryptophan. The rearrangement joins TRBV7-9 to TRBJ1-2; D gene unclear. CDR1 is SEHNR and CDR2 is FQNEAQ in the germline V gene (reference sequence). The CDR3 contains 11 residues. V lost 1 base to trimming and J lost 8 bases, with 5 bases between them. CDR3 DNA: TGTGCCAGCAGCTTAGGGTGGGGCTACACCTGC. Its translation is CASSLGWGYTC.

This clonotype showed up many times. The chain joins TRBV19 to TRBJ1-1; D unclear. CDR3 length: 14 residues. Germline V gene lookup returns CDR1 LNHDA and CDR2 SQIVND (reference sequence). The V and J ends lost 3 bases and 3 bases respectively, with 11 bases between them. This CDR3 is CASSIYSTDTEAFF. CDR3 bases: TGTGCCAGTAGTATCTATTCCACGGACACTGAAGCTTTCTTT.

This clonotype came up many times. V gene TRBV6-1 combines with J gene TRBJ2-7; D not certain. The V and J ends lost 4 bases and 6 bases respectively, with 4 bases between them. CDR1 is MNHNS, CDR2 SASEGT, per germline. The CDR3 has 10 residues. DNA for the CDR3: TGTGCCAGCAGTGGACCCGAGCAGTACTTC. Its protein is CASSGPEQYF.

This clonotype was detected ten times or more. The chain uses TRBV27 and TRBJ2-7; possibly TRBD2 for D (6 bases). The germline V gene has CDR1 MNHEY and CDR2 SMNVEV (reference sequence). V was pared by 6 bases and J by 2 bases, with 26 bases between. CDR3 size: 18 residues. The CDR3 loop is CASRQDAGRRDRTYEQYF. Here the CDR3 DNA reads TGTGCCAGCAGACAGGATGCGGGGCGCCGGGACCGGACCTACGAGCAGTACTTC.

Concerning this clonotype: The junction and the germline gene differ at one end; a read error may be behind it. The genes are TRBV5-1 and TRBJ2-5, with no clear D. The CDR3 is 17 residues long. The germline V gene encodes CDR1 SGHRS and CDR2 YFSETQ. CDR3 amino acids: CASSRPHREQNQETQYF. The CDR3 DNA is TGCGCCAGCAGCCGGCCCCACCGTGAACAGAACCAAGAGACCCAATACTTC.

By sample fraction, this clonotype is medium-sized (0.01 to 0.1%). The V and J genes are TRBV29-1 and TRBJ1-1; TRBD1 might be the D (6 bases). Per the germline V gene, CDR1 is SQVTM and CDR2 is ANQGSEA. The V end lost 6 bases, the J end lost 10 bases, and 15 bases lay between the germline ends. The CDR3 contains 11 residues. The CDR3 DNA sequence: TGCAGCGTCGAGGGGGGGGGCAGAGCTTTCTTT. Translated: CSVEGGGRAFF.

This clonotype has at least ten counts. This chain joins TRBV27 and TRBJ2-2, with D tentatively TRBD2 (5 bases). Trimming cost V 6 bases and J 2 bases, with 16 bases left between them. CDR1 is MNHEY, CDR2 SMNVEV, per germline (reference sequence). CDR3 length equals 16 residues. CDR3 sequence: CASSPMRVTNTGELFF. CDR3 coding DNA: TGTGCCAGCAGCCCGATGCGGGTCACTAACACCGGGGAGCTGTTTTTT.

This clonotype was observed many times. The CDR3 DNA reads as TGTGCCAGCAGCAAATTGACAGGAGATACGCAGTATTTT. Translation gives CASSKLTGDTQYF. This chain joins TRBV3-1 and TRBJ2-3; a weak D match, TRBD1 (6 bases). The CDR3 runs 13 residues. Germline values: CDR1 LGHDT, CDR2 YNNKEL (reference sequence). Trimming cost V 5 bases and J 5 bases, with 11 bases left between them.

This clonotype was recorded many times. CDR3 protein: CASSLVLAGGHGATREQYF. CDR3 bases: TGTGCCAGCAGCTTAGTACTAGCGGGAGGCCACGGAGCCACTCGCGAGCAGTACTTC. V and J are TRBV7-2 and TRBJ2-7; 12 nucleotides match TRBD2. CDR3 length: 19 amino acids. Germline CDR1 and CDR2: SGHTA and FQGNSA. Germline trimming cut 1 base from V and 6 bases from J; bases unmatched to any gene: 16. The variable domain in full, with the rest retrieved from reference TRBV7-2 and TRBJ2-7, is GAGVSQSPSNKVTEKGKDVELRCDPISGHTALYWYRQSLGQGLEFLIYFQGNSAPDKSGLPSDRFSAERTGGSVSTLTIQRTQQEDSAVYLCASSLVLAGGHGATREQYFGPGTRLTVT.

This clonotype was seen ten or more times. The chain has TRBV5-4 and TRBJ1-1; D remains unclear. CDR1 and CDR2 from the germline V gene are SGHNT and YYREEE (reference sequence). With 3 bases removed from V and 3 bases from J, the gap between germline ends came to 15 bases. The CDR3 contains 15 residues. The CDR3 coding sequence is TGTGCCAGCAGCTCCGCCTCCCTGTGGGACACTGAAGCTTTCTTT. This encodes CASSSASLWDTEAFF.

In its sample, this clonotype was seen many times. This chain connects TRBV11-2 to TRBJ2-7, with D maybe TRBD1 (6 bases). V shed 5 bases and J shed 3 bases, with 14 bases lying between them. The CDR3 runs to 14 residues. Looked up from germline, CDR1 is SGHAT and CDR2 is FQNNGV. Written as DNA, the CDR3 is TGTGCCAGCAGCATATCAACAGGGCGCTACGAGCAGTACTTC. It codes for CASSISTGRYEQYF.

Worth noting for this clonotype: Since a much larger clone is just one base distant, this may be a read error. J is TRBJ2-3 and V is TRBV6-6; D gene unclear. Trimming took 5 bases from V and 1 from J, leaving 10 bases between them. Per germline, CDR1 MNHNY and CDR2 SVGAGI (reference sequence). This CDR3 comprises 14 residues. CDR3 in DNA: TGTGCCAGCAGTAGGCTGACCGGCACAGATACGCAGTATTTT. Amino acids: CASSRLTGTDTQYF.

This clonotype was picked up a small number of times. J is TRBJ1-1 and V is TRBV13; TRBD1 matches 7 bases. The CDR3 is made up of 16 amino acids. Germline CDR1 and CDR2: PRHDT and FYEKMQ (reference sequence). Losses at the gene ends were 5 bases for V and 4 bases for J; bases not matched to a gene: 13. The CDR3 sequence is CASSPTTGAKTTEAFF. The CDR3 DNA sequence: TGTGCCAGCAGCCCTACTACAGGGGCGAAAACCACTGAAGCTTTCTTT. The variable domain in full, with the rest retrieved from reference TRBV13 and TRBJ1-1, is AAGVIQSPRHLIKEKRETATLKCYPIPRHDTVYWYQQGPGQDPQFLISFYEKMQSDKGSIPDRFSAQQFSDYHSELNMSSLELGDSALYFCASSPTTGAKTTEAFFGQGTRLTVV.

By share, this clonotype counts as medium-sized. The chain links TRBV4-1 to TRBJ2-4; no reliable D call. Trimming took 1 base from V and 8 from J, leaving 15 bases between them. In germline, CDR1 is MGHRA, CDR2 YSYEKL. The CDR3 is 15 residues long. The CDR3 sequence: CASSQVGSQLDIQYF. The CDR3 DNA is TGCGCCAGCAGCCAAGTAGGCTCCCAGCTAGACATTCAGTACTTC.

V and J are TRBV11-2 and TRBJ1-1, with TRBD1 matching 9 bases. CDR3 length: 15 residues. The V and J ends lost 3 bases and 5 bases, in that order; junction bases with no gene match: 7. Looked up from germline, CDR1 is SGHAT and CDR2 is FQNNGV. In DNA form, the CDR3 reads TGTGCCAGCAGCTTCCCCGGACAGGGGAAGACTGAAGCTTTCTTT. Encoded protein: CASSFPGQGKTEAFF.

This clonotype occurred a few times. It may be a read error: a sequence one base away is much more abundant. The J gene is TRBJ1-1, the V gene TRBV19; no firm D call. The ends were cut back, 3 bases at V and 6 bases at J, with 20 bases in the middle. Per the germline V gene, CDR1 is LNHDA and CDR2 is SQIVND (reference sequence). The CDR3 sequence is 16 residues long. The CDR3, as DNA: TGTGCCAGTAGTATTATAGGTGGCTGGAAGATCGCTGAAGCTTTCTTT. This translates into CASSIIGGWKIAEAFF. The full variable domain, its missing parts supplied by reference TRBV19 and TRBJ1-1, is DGGITQSPKYLFRKEGQNVTLSCEQNLNHDAMYWYRQDPGQGLRLIYYSQIVNDFQKGDIAEGYSVSREKKESFPLTVTSAQKNPTAFYLCASSIIGGWKIAEAFFGQGTRLTVV.

This clonotype has at least ten counts. This chain joins TRBV5-4 and TRBJ2-7; 10 nucleotides line up with TRBD1. The CDR3 is 15 residues long. V gave up 4 bases and J gave up 3 bases; unmatched junction bases: 7. From germline, CDR1 is SGHNT and CDR2 YYREEE (reference sequence). CDR3 in amino acids: CASSIPGQGSYEQYF. Written as DNA, the CDR3 is TGTGCCAGCAGCATACCGGGACAGGGGAGCTACGAGCAGTACTTC.

At least ten counts were recorded for this clonotype. The V and J genes are TRBV15 and TRBJ2-7; 9 nucleotides align to TRBD1. Unmatched junction bases numbered 6, after V lost 0 bases and J lost 6 bases. The CDR3 has 15 residues. Germline assignment: CDR1 LNHNV and CDR2 YYDKDF (reference sequence). As DNA, the CDR3 is TGTGCCACCAGCAGAGATACAGGGGGCTTCACCGAGCAGTACTTC. The encoded protein is CATSRDTGGFTEQYF.

In this sample, this clonotype turned up a few times. This could be a read error, since a much larger clone is one nucleotide away. The rearrangement links TRBV7-9 to TRBJ2-7; 11 nucleotides agree with TRBD1. V shed 1 base and J 5 bases; nucleotides not matched to a gene: 13. The germline V gene has CDR1 SEHNR and CDR2 FQNEAQ (reference sequence). The length of the CDR3 is 18 residues. CDR3: CASSLGGPGQGVRDEQYF. The CDR3 coding sequence is TGTGCCAGCAGCTTAGGAGGACCGGGACAGGGGGTAAGGGACGAGCAGTACTTC.

This clonotype was seen only a few times. This could be a read error, since a much larger clone is one nucleotide away. The chain uses TRBV7-6 and TRBJ2-7; D not certain. The V gene's germline CDR1 is SGHVS and CDR2 FNYEAQ. There are 12 residues in the CDR3. V dropped 5 bases and J dropped 6 bases, with 11 bases sitting between them. CDR3: CASSPQGCEQYF. The CDR3 DNA reads TGTGCCAGCAGCCCGCAAGGCTGCGAGCAGTACTTC.

Regarding this clonotype: The conserved closing phenylalanine or tryptophan is absent in this CDR3, likely reflecting a read error. This chain uses TRBV27 with TRBJ2-7; maybe TRBD2 (6 bases). This CDR3 region has 18 residues. CDR1 is MNHEY, CDR2 SMNVEV, per germline (reference sequence). CDR3 nucleotide sequence: TGTGCCAGCAGACAGGATGCGGGGCGCCGGGACCGGACCTACGGGCAGTACCTC. Its protein product is CASRQDAGRRDRTYGQYL.

There are many counts of this clonotype. The rearrangement links TRBV4-1 to TRBJ2-1; D is unresolved. This CDR3 is 16 amino acids long. CDR1 and CDR2 from the germline V gene are MGHRA and YSYEKL. Trimming took off 0 bases at V and 2 bases at J, with 11 bases between the two ends. The DNA for the CDR3 is TGCGCCAGCAGCCAAGATCTATCCTGGGCCTACAATGAGCAGTTCTTC. Protein product: CASSQDLSWAYNEQFF.

Turning to this clonotype: An end of the junction does not agree with germline; a read error may underlie this. This rearrangement joins TRBV7-9 to TRBJ1-3; D is possibly TRBD1 (5 bases). CDR1 and CDR2 (germline): SEHNR, FQNEAQ (reference sequence). This CDR3 contains 14 residues. The CDR3 region is CAGSRTTSGNTIYF. The CDR3 DNA reads TGTGCCGGCAGCCGGACAACTTCTGGAAACACCATATATTTT.

Of note for this clonotype: A much larger clone differs by one base, so this may be a read error. The rearrangement uses TRBV7-9 and TRBJ2-1; D possibly corresponds to TRBD1 (6 bases). The CDR3 length is 14 residues. Per the germline V gene, CDR1 is SEHNR and CDR2 is FQNEAQ (reference sequence). Trimming took off 4 bases at V and 3 bases at J, with 10 bases between the two ends. The CDR3: CASSSGGHYNEQFF. The CDR3 coding sequence is TGTGCCAGCAGCTCTGGGGGACACTACAATGAGCAGTTCTTC.

The rearrangement joins TRBV13 to TRBJ2-2; D uncertain. The V gene's germline CDR1 is PRHDT and CDR2 FYEKMQ (reference sequence). V lost 1 base and J lost 4, with 16 bases in between. This CDR3 has 17 amino acids. The CDR3 protein is CASSLEGTAASTGELFF. DNA of the CDR3: TGTGCCAGCAGCTTAGAAGGCACCGCGGCGAGCACCGGGGAGCTGTTTTTT.

Ten or more counts support this clonotype. The chain combines TRBV19 with TRBJ1-2, with unresolved D. V shed 5 bases and J shed 2 bases, with 9 bases lying between them. The length of the CDR3 is 13 residues. CDR1 and CDR2 from the germline V gene are LNHDA and SQIVND (reference sequence). The CDR3: CASSPRLNYGYTF. The CDR3 bases are TGTGCCAGTAGTCCCCGGCTAAACTATGGCTACACCTTC. Variable domain in full (rest from reference TRBV19 and TRBJ1-2): DGGITQSPKYLFRKEGQNVTLSCEQNLNHDAMYWYRQDPGQGLRLIYYSQIVNDFQKGDIAEGYSVSREKKESFPLTVTSAQKNPTAFYLCASSPRLNYGYTFGSGTRLTVV.

The rearrangement links TRBV18 to TRBJ1-1; D is undetermined. V was shortened by 6 bases and J by 6 bases, with 14 bases between the two germline ends. CDR1 is KGHSH, CDR2 LQKENI, per germline. This CDR3 has 13 amino acids. CDR3 in amino acids: CASSLGKTSEAFF. For the CDR3, the DNA is TGTGCCAGCTCCCTGGGGAAGACCTCTGAAGCTTTCTTT.

This clonotype was counted at least ten times. This chain uses TRBV4-2 with TRBJ2-3, with 11 bases fitting TRBD2. The CDR3 is made up of 17 amino acids. Germline CDR1 LGHNA, CDR2 YNFKEQ. Unmatched junction bases numbered 6, after V lost 0 bases and J lost 4 bases. CDR3 amino acids: CASSQDPTSGMSDTQYF. The CDR3 DNA reads TGTGCCAGCAGCCAAGACCCGACTAGCGGGATGTCAGATACGCAGTATTTT.